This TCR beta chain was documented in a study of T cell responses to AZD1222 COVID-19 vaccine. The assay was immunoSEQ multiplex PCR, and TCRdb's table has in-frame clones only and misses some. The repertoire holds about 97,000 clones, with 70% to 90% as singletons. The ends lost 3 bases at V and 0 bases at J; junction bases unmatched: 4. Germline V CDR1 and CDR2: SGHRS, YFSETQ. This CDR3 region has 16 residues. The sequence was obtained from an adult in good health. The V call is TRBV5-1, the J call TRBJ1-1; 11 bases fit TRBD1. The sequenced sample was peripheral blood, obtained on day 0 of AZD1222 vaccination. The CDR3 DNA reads TGCGCCAGCAGCTCCGGGACAGGGGGAGTGAACACTGAAGCTTTCTTT. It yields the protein CASSSGTGGVNTEAFF.